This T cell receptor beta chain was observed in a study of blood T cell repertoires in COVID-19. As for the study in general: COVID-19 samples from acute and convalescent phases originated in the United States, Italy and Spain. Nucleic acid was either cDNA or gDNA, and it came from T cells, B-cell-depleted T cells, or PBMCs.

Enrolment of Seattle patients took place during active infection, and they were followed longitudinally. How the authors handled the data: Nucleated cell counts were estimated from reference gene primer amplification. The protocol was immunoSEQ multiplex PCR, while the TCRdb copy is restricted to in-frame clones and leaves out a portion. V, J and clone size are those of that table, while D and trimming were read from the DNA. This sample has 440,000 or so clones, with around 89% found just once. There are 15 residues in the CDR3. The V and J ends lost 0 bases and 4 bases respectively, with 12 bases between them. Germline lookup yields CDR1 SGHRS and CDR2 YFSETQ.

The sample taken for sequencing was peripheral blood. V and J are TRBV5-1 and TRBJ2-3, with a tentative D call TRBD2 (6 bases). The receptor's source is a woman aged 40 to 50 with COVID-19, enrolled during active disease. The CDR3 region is CASSLAVGTSDTQYF. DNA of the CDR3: TGCGCCAGCAGCTTGGCTGTCGGGACTTCAGATACGCAGTATTTT.